This entry is about one TCR beta chain. Germline CDR1 and CDR2: SGHNT and YYREEE (reference sequence). The CDR3 has 13 amino acids. Trimming removed 3 bases at V and 7 bases at J, with 11 bases between. Enrolled through a virtual design, the participants were between about 18 and 100 years of age and came from some 25 US areas. The sample is drawn from a study of blood T cell repertoires in COVID-19. Study summary: From the United States, Italy and Spain came samples of acute and convalescent COVID-19. In each case, the material was cDNA or gDNA derived from T cells, B-cell-depleted T cells, or PBMCs.

In the original analysis: Estimates of nucleated cell counts were drawn from the amplification of reference gene primers. Only in-frame clones appear in the TCRdb table, and some are missing; sequencing was by immunoSEQ multiplex PCR. V and J calls plus clone size are reproduced from that table; the DNA served to infer D and trimming. This table has 200,000 or so clones, over 75% appearing once. The V gene is TRBV5-4, the J gene TRBJ2-1, with unresolved D. The sequence was obtained from a man aged 25-45 years in a cohort exposed to, infected with or recovered from COVID-19 (not recorded which). Sequenced input: PBMCs or T cells enriched from blood (not recorded which). The CDR3 protein is CASSSPEKNEQFF. CDR3 in DNA: TGTGCCAGCAGCTCCCCCGAGAAAAATGAGCAGTTCTTC.